The text below deals with one T cell receptor (beta chain). Antigen specificity is unknown. The V gene's germline CDR1 is SGHKS and CDR2 YYEKEE (reference sequence). The CDR3 loop spans 12 amino acids. V dropped 5 bases and J dropped 8 bases, with 11 bases sitting between them. This sample is drawn from a study of T-cell memory formation after mild COVID-19. The overall study: Among the donors, TCR clusters were largely specific to each donor. General observations from the study: Certain responding clones were present in pre-infection memory, suggesting participation of cross-reactive memory. Contracting CD4+ clones sat mainly in CM and EM; CD8+ in EMRA. Among clones peaking at day 37 in the second wave, SARS-CoV-2 specificity remained unconfirmed.

TCRdb re-analysed the 5' RACE reads in MiXCR, keeping a single row per CDR3 protein. Seen here are about 180,000 distinct CDR3 sequences, under 20% observed once, and the top ten hold 3.5% to 5%. The chain is built from TRBV5-5 and TRBJ2-1; a possible D gene is TRBD1 (6 bases). The receptor was isolated from a man between 18 and 35 years old who had mild COVID-19 (a few samples of this study predate the infection). Cell type and time point are not known. Specimen: PBMCs or a T cell subset sorted from them (not recorded which). CDR3 DNA: TGTGCCAGCAGAAATGGGGGCTATGAGCAGTTCTTC. It is translated as CASRNGGYEQFF.